These 14 T cell receptor beta chains were sequenced from one sample in a study of PD-L1 blockade in urothelial cancer. The assay was immunoSEQ multiplex PCR, and TCRdb's table has in-frame clones only and misses some. The sample has about 38,000 clones, 90% seen once. The material sequenced was PBMCs, taken around atezolizumab (anti-PD-L1) treatment. These receptors originate from a man aged 70-80 years with urothelial cancer.

The chain is built from TRBV28 and TRBJ2-7, with D possibly TRBD2 on 6 matching bases. V lost 5 bases, J lost 0 bases, and 14 bases lay in between. This CDR3 comprises 15 residues. In germline, CDR1 is MDHEN, CDR2 SYDVKM. CDR3 nucleotide sequence: TGTGCCAGCAGTCCCTTGGCGGGATCCTCCTACGAGCAGTACTTC. The encoded protein is CASSPLAGSSYEQYF.

This sequence joins TRBV9 and TRBJ2-3, with 11 positions matching TRBD2. The V segment lost 4 bases and the J segment 4 bases; nucleotides outside the gene matches: 8. The CDR3 totals 16 residues. Germline loops: CDR1 SGDLS, CDR2 YYNGEE. The CDR3 DNA sequence: TGTGCCAGCAGCCCCATCGGACTAGCGGGTTCAGATACGCAGTATTTT. This codes for CASSPIGLAGSDTQYF.

The chain combines TRBV4-1 with TRBJ2-1, with a possible D match to TRBD1 (5 bases). Trimming took off 0 bases at V and 4 bases at J, with 16 bases between the two ends. CDR1 MGHRA and CDR2 YSYEKL come from the germline V gene. This CDR3 has 17 amino acids. The CDR3 protein is CASSQEGPTQAYNEQFF. The CDR3 bases are TGCGCCAGCAGCCAAGAGGGCCCGACACAGGCTTACAATGAGCAGTTCTTC.

This chain connects TRBV6-5 to TRBJ2-3; 7 nucleotides align to TRBD1. Germline V gene lookup returns CDR1 MNHEY and CDR2 SVGAGI. This CDR3 has 15 amino acids. V lost 4 bases to trimming and J lost 3 bases; unmatched junction nucleotides: 7. CDR3 DNA sequence: TGTGCCAGCAGTTCAGGGGGAAGTAGGACAGATACGCAGTATTTT. Its translation: CASSSGGSRTDTQYF.

This chain joins TRBV6-5 and TRBJ1-5; no firm D call. The CDR3 is made up of 14 amino acids. Trimming pared 5 bases from V and 0 bases from J, leaving 8 bases between. Germline V CDR1 and CDR2: MNHEY, SVGAGI. The CDR3 DNA is TGTGCCAGCAGTGCGTCGTATAGCAATCAGCCCCAGCATTTT. As protein: CASSASYSNQPQHF.

The rearrangement links TRBV6-5 to TRBJ2-1; 8 nucleotides agree with TRBD2. CDR1 and CDR2 (germline): MNHEY, SVGAGI. The CDR3 length is 16 residues. J gave up 7 bases and V 4 bases, and 12 bases lay outside the gene matches. The CDR3 DNA reads as TGTGCCAGCAGTTTCCAACTAGCGGACTACAGGAATGAGCAGTTCTTC. Its translation is CASSFQLADYRNEQFF.

This sequence joins TRBV18 and TRBJ1-2, with D possibly being TRBD1 (6 bases). The CDR3 totals 15 residues. Deletions cut 2 bases from V and 8 bases from J, with 18 bases between. Germline loops: CDR1 KGHSH, CDR2 LQKENI. The chain's CDR3 is CASSPNRVDLAGYTF. The CDR3 region has the DNA TGTGCCAGCTCACCAAACAGGGTAGACCTGGCGGGCTACACCTTC.

This chain links TRBV7-3 with TRBJ1-3; no clear D. Germline V gives CDR1 SGHTA, CDR2 FQGTGA. Trimming shortened V by 0 bases and J by 2 bases, and 11 bases separated the two germline ends. The CDR3 contains 16 residues. The CDR3 sequence is CASSLTVFRAGNTIYF. The CDR3 DNA sequence: TGTGCCAGCAGCTTAACGGTCTTCCGAGCTGGAAACACCATATATTTT.

This clone has a single count. This chain joins TRBV5-6 and TRBJ2-3; 8 nucleotides align to TRBD2. V was clipped by 0 bases and J by 1 base; unmatched bases: 4. CDR3 length: 16 amino acids. CDR1 SGHDT and CDR2 YYEEEE come from the germline V gene. The CDR3 sequence is CASSLDPGGGTDTQYF. CDR3 in DNA: TGTGCCAGCAGCTTGGACCCGGGAGGGGGCACAGATACGCAGTATTTT.

This chain connects TRBV29-1 to TRBJ1-1; 8 positions match TRBD1. The CDR3 spans 14 residues. V lost 3 bases and J lost 5; bases outside the gene matches: 8. The germline V gene has CDR1 SQVTM and CDR2 ANQGSEA. Here the CDR3 DNA reads TGCAGCGTTGACGGCCCACAGGGGGGGACTGAAGCTTTCTTT. Protein product: CSVDGPQGGTEAFF.

The rearrangement links TRBV12-5 to TRBJ2-1, with TRBD2 as a possible D gene (9 bases). Trimming stripped 5 bases from V and 9 bases from J, with 26 bases between. CDR1 LGHNT and CDR2 FRNRAP come from the germline V gene. This CDR3 has 17 residues. The CDR3 sequence is CASGIDRGLALGGEQFF. Here the CDR3 DNA reads TGTGCTAGTGGTATAGACAGGGGACTAGCCTTAGGGGGTGAGCAGTTCTTC.

The chain is built from TRBV28 and TRBJ2-3, with 10 bases matching TRBD1. The CDR3 loop spans 12 amino acids. CDR1 is MDHEN, CDR2 SYDVKM, per germline. V dropped 6 bases and J dropped 15; count of bases not matched to a gene: 9. In DNA, the CDR3 is TGTGCCAGCAGAGATTCGGGACAGGGGCAATATTTT. As protein: CASRDSGQGQYF.

This clone was observed once. The chain links TRBV6-1 to TRBJ2-4, with TRBD1 identical over 7 bases. The germline V gene has CDR1 MNHNS and CDR2 SASEGT. V dropped 0 bases and J dropped 0; count of bases not matched to a gene: 14. The CDR3 is made up of 20 amino acids. The CDR3: CASSEAYFRGGQLAKNIQYF. For the CDR3, the DNA is TGTGCCAGCAGTGAAGCATATTTTCGAGGGGGCCAGCTAGCCAAAAACATTCAGTACTTC.

The gene calls are TRBV2 and TRBJ1-2; no clear D gene. CDR3 length equals 14 residues. Per germline, CDR1 SNHLY and CDR2 FYNNEI. V gave up 5 bases and J gave up 2 bases, with 12 bases separating them. The CDR3 loop reads CASSPDIGNYGYTF. The DNA for the CDR3 is TGTGCCAGCAGTCCTGATATCGGGAACTATGGCTACACCTTC.